This T cell receptor beta chain was obtained from a study of cytomegalovirus exposure and HLA in healthy donors. Regarding this clone: As yet, its antigen is unknown.

Overall study results and limits: The classifier reportedly diagnosed cytomegalovirus status with high specificity and sensitivity. Highly shared sequence variants in one cluster were likely a sequencing artifact. Accurate prediction of most subjects' HLA-A and HLA-B alleles from TCR beta sequences was reported. Information on immune exposure was restricted to one variable (CMV serostatus).

The CDR3 contains 17 residues. J gave up 2 bases and V 5 bases, and 9 bases lay outside the gene matches. CDR1 and CDR2 (germline): SGHVS, FNYEAQ. The PCR had 60 Vbeta and 13 Jbeta primers. Some clones are missing from TCRdb's copy, which holds only in-frame ones; the method was immunoSEQ multiplex PCR. The table lists 150,000 to 200,000 clones, around three quarters of them singletons, with less than 2.5% in the top ten. Sample: PBMCs. The J gene is TRBJ2-1, the V gene TRBV7-6; TRBD2 aligns across 10 bases. The receptor was derived from a woman aged 45-65 years in good health and CMV-seronegative. The CDR3: CASSPRTSGGAYNEQFF. CDR3 DNA sequence: TGTGCCAGCAGCCCTCGAACCAGCGGGGGGGCCTACAATGAGCAGTTCTTC.